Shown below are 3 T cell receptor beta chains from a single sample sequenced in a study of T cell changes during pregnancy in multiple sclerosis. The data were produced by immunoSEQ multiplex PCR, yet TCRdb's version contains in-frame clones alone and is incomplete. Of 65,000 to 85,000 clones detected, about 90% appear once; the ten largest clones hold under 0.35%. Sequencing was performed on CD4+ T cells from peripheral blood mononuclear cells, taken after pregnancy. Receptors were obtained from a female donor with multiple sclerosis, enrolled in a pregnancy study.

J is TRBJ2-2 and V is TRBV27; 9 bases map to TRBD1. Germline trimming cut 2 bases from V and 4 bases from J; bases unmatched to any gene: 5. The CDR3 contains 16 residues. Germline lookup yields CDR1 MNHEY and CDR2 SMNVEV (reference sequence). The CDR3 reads CASSLVMGQGTGELFF. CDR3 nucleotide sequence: TGTGCCAGCAGTTTAGTGATGGGACAGGGCACCGGGGAGCTGTTTTTT.

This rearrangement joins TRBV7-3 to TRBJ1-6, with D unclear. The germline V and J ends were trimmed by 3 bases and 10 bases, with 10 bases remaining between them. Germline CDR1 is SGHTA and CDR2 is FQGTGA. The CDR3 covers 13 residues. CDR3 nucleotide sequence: TGTGCCAGCAGCTTTCGACAAGGCTCACCCCTCCACTTT. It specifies CASSFRQGSPLHF.

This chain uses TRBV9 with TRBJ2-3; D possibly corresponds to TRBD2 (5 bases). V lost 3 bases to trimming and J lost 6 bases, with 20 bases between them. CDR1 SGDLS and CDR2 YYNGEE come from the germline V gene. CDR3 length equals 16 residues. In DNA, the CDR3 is TGTGCCAGCAGCGCCCTGAAGGAGCTAGCTCCTGATACGCAGTATTTT. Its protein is CASSALKELAPDTQYF.